The clone carrying this T cell receptor beta chain was picked up a small number of times. No antigen is known for it. TCRdb redid the calling of the RACE reads with MiXCR, one entry per CDR3 protein. The sample shows 80,000 or so distinct CDR3 sequences, 9.5% to 12% of them seen only once. The data originate from a study of human T cells and chemical hapten exposure. Study-level results: Given that the donors had alopecia, their immune response may differ from that seen in healthy people. Significantly greater numbers of large CDR3 similarity clusters came from expanded TCRs than from controls.

The CDR3 loop spans 16 amino acids. Trimming took 3 bases from V and 0 from J, leaving 15 bases between them. Germline lookup yields CDR1 KGHSH and CDR2 LQKENI. Time point reported: patch test 1, 2 weeks after DPC sensitization. Indicated treatment: therapeutic diphenylcyclopropenone sensitization with weekly scalp DPC. This chain links TRBV18 with TRBJ2-7, with D possibly called TRBD1 or TRBD2 (5 bases each). The specimen comprised whole blood, sampled in connection with sensitization to the hapten diphenylcyclopropenone (DPC). The origin of this receptor is a woman between 50 and 59 years old with alopecia areata. Some clones in this sample may be carry-over from other donors' samples. Here the CDR3 DNA reads TGTGCCAGCTCACCCCCCGGGACGTCAAGCTCCTACGAGCAGTACTTC. It codes for CASSPPGTSSSYEQYF.